Below, one T cell receptor (beta chain) is given with its context. The data were produced by immunoSEQ multiplex PCR, yet TCRdb's version contains in-frame clones alone and is incomplete. Seen here are about 470,000 clones, around 79% observed once, and the top ten hold approximately 13%. V was shortened by 0 bases and J by 1 base, with 5 bases between the two germline ends. CDR1 MNHNY and CDR2 SVGAGI come from the germline V gene (reference sequence). CDR3 size: 14 residues. The sample originates from a study of shared clonotypes between healthy human individuals. The chain is built from TRBV6-6 and TRBJ2-3; no clear D. The sample taken for sequencing was PBMCs. This receptor was obtained from a woman aged 40-49 years in good health. Some clones in this sample may be carry-over from other donors' samples. This CDR3 is CASSYSDGTDTQYF. The CDR3 DNA sequence: TGTGCCAGCAGTTACTCTGATGGCACAGATACGCAGTATTTT.